This T cell receptor beta chain was found in a study of OX40 agonist ivuxolimab in advanced cancers. Concerning the study at large: Ivuxolimab, which targeted the costimulatory receptor OX40 (CD134), was an agonistic, fully human IgG2 monoclonal antibody. The paper covers the monotherapy dose-escalation part of the phase I ivuxolimab trial, which included N ≈ 57 patients. Prior anti-PD-1, anti-PD-L1 or anti-CTLA-4 therapy was permitted, and checkpoint inhibitors had been received by about 37% of dose-escalation patients. Partial responses were achieved by three dose-escalation patients, of whom one had hepatocellular carcinoma and two had cutaneous melanoma. Intravenous ivuxolimab was administered to patients every 2 weeks at six dose levels: 0.01, 0.1, 0.3, 1.5, 3 and 10 mg/kg. Of the approximately 53 patients in dose escalation, about 20 had hepatocellular carcinoma, some 15 had melanoma, 9 had renal cell carcinoma and 9 had head and neck cancer. The purpose of peripheral TCRbeta sequencing was to test whether ivuxolimab changed TCR sequence diversity and led to clonal T-cell expansion. In the dose-escalation cohort, nearly 85% of patients were male, and the mean age was 60 years with a range of roughly 20 to 85. What the authors observed across the whole study: After ivuxolimab, CD8+ T cells had more expanded clones than CD4+ T cells on average. At doses of 0.1 to 3.0 mg/kg, clonal expansion of both CD4+ and CD8+ blood T cells was observed from baseline to week 6. Low levels of normalized T-cell clonal expansion were also shown by some nonresponding patients. Partial responders in the 0.1-3.0 mg/kg groups had among the lowest normalized peripheral clonal expansion, especially among CD8+ T cells. The antigen specificity of the clonally expanded peripheral T cells was not determined.

To sequence the TCRbeta CDR3 region, genomic DNA was isolated from the sorted cells. TCRbeta CDR3 regions were sequenced using the immunoSEQ Assay. This immuneACCESS table, as held by TCRdb, lists in-frame sequences with V and J called but not all clones. Of the missing ones, under half trace to an unresolved V gene in checked studies; the others have no known cause. This sample holds tens of thousands of clones; 88% were observed only once. Of the sample, roughly 7% falls within the top ten clones. As for this clone: No antigen is known for it. Qualities for individual bases were not recorded, and no much larger clone is one base off.

The trial excluded patients who had a history of autoimmune disease or who were on systemic immunosuppression. In every dose cohort, peripheral blood was drawn for TCR sequencing at baseline, cycle 4 day 1, and cycle 7 day 1. Samples were obtained from an open-label, multicenter, first-in-human phase I dose-escalation trial of ivuxolimab. Adults with locally advanced or metastatic melanoma, renal cell, hepatocellular, or head and neck squamous cell carcinoma were enrolled in the trial. Before TCR sequencing, CD4+ T cells and CD8+ T cells from peripheral blood were sorted into separate populations. CDR1 and CDR2 are read off the germline V gene (reference sequence) as MNHNY and SVGAGI. V loses 6 bases of germline sequence and J loses 2 bases, and the interval between the two ends is 8 bases. The CDR3 measures 13 amino acids from cysteine to phenylalanine. Kept here is only the CDR3 DNA, which spans 39 bases and is read in frame from base 1.

The receptor was isolated from an adult with an advanced solid tumor such as melanoma, head and neck, liver or kidney cancer. The rearrangement joined TRBV6-6 to TRBJ2-1; the D segment could be TRBD1, given 6 matching bases. The sequenced sample was CD4+ or CD8+ T cells sorted from blood, obtained in a trial of the OX40 agonist ivuxolimab. The CDR3 region: CASRGDTYNEQFF. The nucleotides read TGTGCCAGCAGAGGGGACACCTACAATGAGCAGTTCTTC.